The 19 T cell receptor beta chains given below trace back to one sample, sequenced in a study of Graves' ophthalmopathy and Graves' hyperthyroidism. Beta-chain TCR CDR3 regions were amplified from RNA transcripts. HTBI primers were employed in first-round RT-PCR, then a second-round multiplex PCR followed. TCRdb fed the multiplex PCR reads into MiXCR, producing one record per CDR3 protein. Of approximately 160,000 distinct CDR3 sequences in the sample, about two fifths were seen once. What was sequenced was peripheral blood. These TCRs come from a man aged 25-45 years with Graves' ophthalmopathy.

This clonotype was seen at least ten times. This chain links TRBV12-3 or TRBV12-4 with TRBJ1-5, with D possibly being TRBD1 (5 bases). The CDR3 consists of 14 residues. V was clipped by 6 bases and J by 1 base, with 10 bases between them. The CDR3 bases are TGTGCCAGCAGACTGACAGTCAGCAATCAGCCCCAGCATTTT. Translating gives CASRLTVSNQPQHF.

The chain joins TRBV6-1 to TRBJ1-6; D possibly corresponds to TRBD1 (5 bases). Germline loops: CDR1 MNHNS, CDR2 SASEGT. The CDR3 runs to 13 residues. V lost 6 bases to trimming and J lost 14 bases, with 17 bases between them. The CDR3 protein is CASRLGDSRSLHF. The CDR3 coding sequence is TGTGCCAGCAGACTGGGGGATTCAAGGTCCCTCCACTTT.

The CDR3, as DNA: TGTGCCAGCAGCTTAACTGCGGCGGGAGCACACGAGCAGTACTTC. The encoded protein is CASSLTAAGAHEQYF. The V gene is TRBV7-3, the J gene TRBJ2-7; 7 bases agree with TRBD2. The CDR3 extends over 15 amino acids. The germline CDR1 and CDR2 sequences are SGHTA and FQGTGA. V shed 0 bases, J shed 5 bases, and the junction held 7 bases outside the gene matches.

The J gene is TRBJ1-1, the V gene TRBV5-6; D is ambiguous. Per the germline V gene, CDR1 is SGHDT and CDR2 is YYEEEE. Trimming cost V 4 bases and J 0 bases, with 10 bases left between them. This CDR3 region has 14 residues. The CDR3 spells CASSAPGMNTEAFF. The CDR3 region has the DNA TGTGCCAGCAGCGCACCCGGCATGAACACTGAAGCTTTCTTT.

In its sample, this clonotype was seen many times. The chain recombines TRBV12-3 or TRBV12-4 with TRBJ1-1, with a weak D call TRBD1 (6 bases). This CDR3 is built from 13 residues. V lost 3 bases and J 6 bases, leaving 11 bases between the germline ends. CDR3 bases: TGTGCCAGCAGTTTCACAGGGAGTCCTGAAGCTTTCTTT. It yields the protein CASSFTGSPEAFF.

This clonotype has only one observation. The CDR3: CASRDYQGGSYGYTF. The CDR3 DNA is TGTGCCAGCAGGGACTATCAGGGGGGTTCCTATGGCTACACCTTC. The rearrangement links TRBV27 to TRBJ1-2, with 7 bases lining up with TRBD1. The CDR3 covers 15 residues. Germline V lookup: CDR1 MNHEY, CDR2 SMNVEV (reference sequence). Germline trimming cut 6 bases from V and 4 bases from J; bases unmatched to any gene: 11.

This clonotype was detected ten times or more. The chain employs TRBV6-5 and TRBJ1-1; D is undetermined. Germline-derived CDR1 and CDR2 are MNHEY and SVGAGI. This CDR3 comprises 14 residues. Between the trimmed V and J ends, which lost 2 bases and 1 base, there was a span of 8 bases. CDR3 bases: TGTGCCAGCAGTTACGTTCCGGGGAACACTGAAGCTTTCTTT. Its protein product is CASSYVPGNTEAFF.

This clonotype came up many times. CDR3 sequence (DNA): TGTGCCAGCGGGAGGGGGGGCTTCGACTATGGCTACACCTTC. Translated: CASGRGGFDYGYTF. The chain has TRBV27 and TRBJ1-2; D may be TRBD1 (6 bases). The V gene lost 8 bases and the J gene lost 3 bases, with 16 bases spanning the gap. The CDR3 covers 14 residues. From germline, CDR1 is MNHEY and CDR2 SMNVEV (reference sequence).

Many counts were recorded for this clonotype. V usage is TRBV7-3 and J usage is TRBJ1-1; TRBD1 is a possible D gene (5 bases). Trimming stripped 7 bases from V and 1 base from J, with 16 bases between. The germline V gene encodes CDR1 SGHTA and CDR2 FQGTGA. The CDR3 is 15 residues long. Here the CDR3 DNA reads TGTGCCAGCACCGATGAAGCGGGGGAGAACACTGAAGCTTTCTTT. This gives the protein CASTDEAGENTEAFF. Supplemented by reference TRBV7-3 and TRBJ1-1, the full variable domain reads GAGVSQTPSNKVTEKGKYVELRCDPISGHTALYWYRQSLGQGPEFLIYFQGTGAADDSGLPNDRFFAVRPEGSVSTLKIQRTERGDSAVYLCASTDEAGENTEAFFGQGTRLTVV.

This rearrangement joins TRBV29-1 to TRBJ1-1; a weak D match, TRBD1 (6 bases). This CDR3 has 13 residues. Germline loops: CDR1 SQVTM, CDR2 ANQGSEA. V dropped 4 bases and J dropped 6 bases, with 15 bases sitting between them. The CDR3 sequence is CSVAPLRQAEAFF. DNA of the CDR3: TGCAGCGTTGCTCCCCTTAGACAGGCTGAAGCTTTCTTT.

At least ten counts were recorded for this clonotype. The rearrangement uses TRBV30 and TRBJ1-2; D uncertain. The CDR3 contains 11 residues. V lost 0 bases to trimming and J lost 6 bases, with 5 bases between them. The V gene's germline CDR1 is GTSNPN and CDR2 SVGIG (reference sequence). The CDR3 reads CAWSVHHGYTF. CDR3 nucleotide sequence: TGTGCCTGGAGTGTACATCATGGCTACACCTTC.

The rearrangement links TRBV30 to TRBJ2-5; D remains ambiguous. The V gene lost 0 bases and the J gene lost 2 bases, with 10 bases spanning the gap. The CDR3 spans 14 residues. Germline V gene sequence: CDR1 GTSNPN, CDR2 SVGIG (reference sequence). The CDR3 loop is CAWSVGGLQETQYF. The CDR3 DNA reads TGTGCCTGGAGTGTTGGTGGGCTTCAAGAGACCCAGTACTTC.

J is TRBJ2-7 and V is TRBV12-3 or TRBV12-4; 15 bases match TRBD2. The CDR3 has 17 residues. With 6 bases clipped from V and 7 bases from J, the junction kept 13 bases outside the gene matches. The CDR3 sequence: CASSRTGLAGGVQEQYF. The CDR3 DNA follows: TGTGCCAGCAGCCGTACCGGACTAGCGGGAGGGGTGCAAGAGCAGTACTTC.

This clonotype was observed many times. The J gene is TRBJ1-2, the V gene TRBV10-3, with TRBD1 identical over 10 bases. The CDR3 loop spans 13 amino acids. The germline V gene encodes CDR1 ENHRY and CDR2 SYGVKD. V dropped 4 bases and J dropped 5; count of bases not matched to a gene: 1. The CDR3 reads CAISGQGAYGYTF. The DNA of the CDR3 is TGTGCCATCAGTGGACAGGGGGCGTATGGCTACACCTTC.

This clonotype has ten or more counts. V gene TRBV28 combines with J gene TRBJ2-2; 10 nucleotides match TRBD2. This CDR3 has 15 amino acids. The junction had 3 bases not matched to a gene; V was cut back by 2 bases and J by 6 bases. Germline CDR1 reads MDHEN; CDR2 reads SYDVKM. For the CDR3, the DNA is TGTGCCAGCAGTTTACTAGCGGGAGCCCCCGGGGAGCTGTTTTTT. Translating it yields CASSLLAGAPGELFF.

This clonotype has only a few counts. The chain recombines TRBV12-3 or TRBV12-4 with TRBJ1-5; weak D call: TRBD1 (5 bases). The CDR3 is made up of 14 amino acids. With 4 bases removed from V and 2 bases from J, the gap between germline ends came to 9 bases. CDR3 nucleotides: TGTGCCAGCAGTTCCCAGGGCGGCAATCAGCCCCAGCATTTT. Its translation is CASSSQGGNQPQHF.

This clonotype occurred once. This sequence joins TRBV18 and TRBJ1-1; tentative D call: TRBD1 (6 bases). Germline CDR1 KGHSH, CDR2 LQKENI. The CDR3 covers 15 residues. The ends were cut back, 2 bases at V and 1 base at J, with 11 bases in the middle. The CDR3 DNA is TGTGCCAGCTCACCAATCGGACAGACGAACACTGAAGCTTTCTTT. Translating it yields CASSPIGQTNTEAFF.

This clonotype was seen ten or more times. The chain uses TRBV12-3 or TRBV12-4 and TRBJ2-4; weak D call: TRBD2 (5 bases). The CDR3 sequence is 11 residues long. V lost 6 bases to trimming and J lost 7 bases, with 7 bases between them. CDR3 nucleotides: TGTGCCAGCAGCGGGGTCAACATTCAGTACTTC. Protein sequence: CASSGVNIQYF.

This clonotype was observed a handful of times. The rearrangement links TRBV6-1 to TRBJ1-1; D may be TRBD1 (6 bases). The germline V gene encodes CDR1 MNHNS and CDR2 SASEGT. The CDR3 is 13 residues long. Trimming removed 6 bases from V and 4 bases from J, with 12 bases in between. The DNA of the CDR3 is TGTGCCAGCAGCAGCGACAGGATCACTGAAGCTTTCTTT. It encodes CASSSDRITEAFF.